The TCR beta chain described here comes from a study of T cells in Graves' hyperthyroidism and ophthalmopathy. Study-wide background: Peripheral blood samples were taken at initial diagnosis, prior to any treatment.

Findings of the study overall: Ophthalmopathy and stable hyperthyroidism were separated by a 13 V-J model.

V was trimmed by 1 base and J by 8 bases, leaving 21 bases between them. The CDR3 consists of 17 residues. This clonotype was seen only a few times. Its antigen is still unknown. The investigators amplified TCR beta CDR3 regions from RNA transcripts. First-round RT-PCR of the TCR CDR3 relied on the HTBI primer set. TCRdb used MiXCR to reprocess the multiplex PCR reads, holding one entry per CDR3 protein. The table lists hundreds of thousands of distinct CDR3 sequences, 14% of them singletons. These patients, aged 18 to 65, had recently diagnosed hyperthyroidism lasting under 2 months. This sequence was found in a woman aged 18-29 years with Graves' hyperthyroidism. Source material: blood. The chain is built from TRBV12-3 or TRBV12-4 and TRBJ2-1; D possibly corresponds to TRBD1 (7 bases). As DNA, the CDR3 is TGTGCCAGCAGTTTAGGCTACAGGGGCCCGGGGGTCGATGAGCAGTTCTTC. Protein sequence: CASSLGYRGPGVDEQFF.